This T cell receptor (beta chain) is from a study of OX40 agonist ivuxolimab in advanced cancers. The germline V gene has CDR1 MDHEN and CDR2 SYDVKM. V lost 3 bases and J 0 bases, leaving 0 bases between the germline ends. CDR3 size: 11 residues. The data were produced by immunoSEQ multiplex PCR, yet TCRdb's version contains in-frame clones alone and is incomplete. The sample lists 95,000 to 150,000 clones, around 93% occurring once. Specimen: CD4+ or CD8+ T cells sorted from blood, collected in a trial of the OX40 agonist ivuxolimab. The source of this sequence is an adult with an advanced solid tumor such as melanoma, head and neck, liver or kidney cancer. The V gene is TRBV28, the J gene TRBJ2-7; D remains unclear. The CDR3 region has the DNA TGTGCCAGCAGTTTCTCCTACGAGCAGTACTTC. This sequence encodes CASSFSYEQYF.